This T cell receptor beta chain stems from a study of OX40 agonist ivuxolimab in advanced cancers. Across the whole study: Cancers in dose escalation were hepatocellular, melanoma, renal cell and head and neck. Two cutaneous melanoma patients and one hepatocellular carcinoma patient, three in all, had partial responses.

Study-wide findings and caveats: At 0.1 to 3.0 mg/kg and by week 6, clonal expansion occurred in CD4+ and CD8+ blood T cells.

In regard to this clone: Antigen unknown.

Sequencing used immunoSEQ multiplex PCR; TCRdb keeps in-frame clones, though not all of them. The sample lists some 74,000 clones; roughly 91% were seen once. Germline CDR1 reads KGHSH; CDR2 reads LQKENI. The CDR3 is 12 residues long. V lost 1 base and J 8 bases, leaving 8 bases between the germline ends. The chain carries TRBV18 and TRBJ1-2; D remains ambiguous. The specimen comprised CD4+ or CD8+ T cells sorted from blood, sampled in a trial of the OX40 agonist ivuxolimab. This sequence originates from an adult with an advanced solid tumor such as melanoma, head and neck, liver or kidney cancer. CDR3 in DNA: TGTGCCAGCTCACCACGGGAAGGCGGCTACACCTTC. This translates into CASSPREGGYTF.